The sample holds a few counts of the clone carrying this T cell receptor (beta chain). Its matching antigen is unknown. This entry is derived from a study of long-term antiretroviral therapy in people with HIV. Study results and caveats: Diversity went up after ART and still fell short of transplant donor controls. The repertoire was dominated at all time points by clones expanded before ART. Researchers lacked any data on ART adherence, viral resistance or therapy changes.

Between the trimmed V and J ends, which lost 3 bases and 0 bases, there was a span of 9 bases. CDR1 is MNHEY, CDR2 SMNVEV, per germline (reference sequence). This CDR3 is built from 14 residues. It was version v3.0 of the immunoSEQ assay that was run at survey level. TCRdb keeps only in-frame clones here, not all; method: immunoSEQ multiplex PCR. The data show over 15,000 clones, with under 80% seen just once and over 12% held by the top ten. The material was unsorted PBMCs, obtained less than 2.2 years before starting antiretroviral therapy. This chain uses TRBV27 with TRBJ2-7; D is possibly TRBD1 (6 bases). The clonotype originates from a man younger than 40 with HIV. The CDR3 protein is CASSFAGDSYEQYF. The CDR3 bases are TGTGCCAGCAGTTTTGCAGGGGACTCCTACGAGCAGTACTTC.